A single sample gave rise to the 26 T cell receptor beta chains below, sequenced in a study of blood T cell repertoires in COVID-19 (dated by TCRdb to 2018 to 2020). Library method: the immunoSEQ multiplex PCR assay. TCRdb mirrors the immuneACCESS table, restricted to in-frame sequences. Some clones are absent from its copies; in checked studies, under half trace to an unresolved V gene, and the reason for the others is unknown. A total of some 500,000 clones appear in this sample, 88% of them only once. Jointly, the top ten make up about 2% of the sample. Sequenced: PBMCs or T cells enriched from blood (not recorded which). These receptors came from a woman aged 35 to 49 who had recovered from COVID-19.

The chain employs TRBV12-3 or TRBV12-4 and TRBJ2-7, with TRBD1 matching over 7 bases. J gave up 4 bases and V 1 base, and 1 base lay outside the gene matches. The length of the CDR3 is 13 residues. CDR3 in DNA: TGTGCCAGCAGTTTAGTACAGGGGTACGAGCAGTACTTC. Amino acids: CASSLVQGYEQYF.

The chain links TRBV6-2 or TRBV6-3 to TRBJ1-6; D is uncertain. Per germline, CDR1 MNHEY and CDR2 SVGEGT. The V gene lost 3 bases and the J gene lost 7 bases, with 10 bases spanning the gap. The CDR3 spans 14 residues. CDR3 in amino acids: CASSYPQINSPLHF. CDR3 DNA sequence: TGTGCCAGCAGTTATCCCCAGATAAATTCACCCCTCCACTTT.

The chain recombines TRBV27 with TRBJ1-6; unclear D gene. Germline V gives CDR1 MNHEY, CDR2 SMNVEV (reference sequence). Trimming removed 3 bases at V and 10 bases at J, with 16 bases between. The CDR3 has 15 residues. This CDR3 is CASSFARGLGSPLHF. For the CDR3, the DNA is TGTGCCAGCAGTTTTGCGCGGGGTCTGGGCTCACCCCTCCACTTT.

The rearrangement uses TRBV29-1 and TRBJ2-3; TRBD2 agrees at 12 bases. In germline, CDR1 is SQVTM, CDR2 ANQGSEA. The CDR3 length is 14 residues. V lost 4 bases to trimming and J lost 5 bases; unmatched junction nucleotides: 4. The CDR3 sequence is CSVGTSGIRDTQYF. The CDR3 region has the DNA TGCAGCGTTGGGACTAGCGGGATTAGAGATACGCAGTATTTT.

This chain joins TRBV11-3 and TRBJ2-1; D may be TRBD1 (5 bases). Per germline, CDR1 SGHNT and CDR2 YENEEA. V shed 2 bases and J shed 10 bases, with 12 bases lying between them. CDR3 length equals 13 residues. CDR3 sequence reads: CASSLMSGNEQFF. For the CDR3, the DNA is TGTGCCAGCAGCTTAATGTCAGGGAACGAGCAGTTCTTC.

The chain has TRBV10-2 and TRBJ1-4; 7 nucleotides align to TRBD1. Per the germline V gene, CDR1 is WSHSY and CDR2 is SAAADI. The ends lost 0 bases at V and 8 bases at J; junction bases unmatched: 3. There are 14 residues in the CDR3. The CDR3 loop reads CASSESGTVEKLFF. The DNA for the CDR3 is TGCGCCAGCAGTGAGTCAGGGACAGTGGAAAAACTGTTTTTT.

The chain's CDR3 is CASSLPGQLNTEAFF. CDR3 sequence (DNA): TGTGCCAGCAGCCTACCGGGACAGTTGAACACTGAAGCTTTCTTT. The rearrangement links TRBV7-8 to TRBJ1-1; 7 bases agree with TRBD1. Trimming cost V 5 bases and J 0 bases; bases outside gene matches: 6. Germline loops: CDR1 SGHVS, CDR2 FQNEAQ. The CDR3 covers 15 residues. The full variable domain, its missing parts supplied by reference TRBV7-8 and TRBJ1-1, is GAGVSQSPRYKVAKRGQDVALRCDPISGHVSLFWYQQALGQGPEFLTYFQNEAQLDKSGLPSDRFFAERPEGSVSTLKIQRTQQEDSAVYLCASSLPGQLNTEAFFGQGTRLTVV.

In nucleotides, the CDR3 is TGCGCCAGCAGCCAACATCCGACAGGCGTCTATGGCTACACCTTC. Translating it yields CASSQHPTGVYGYTF. The rearrangement joins TRBV4-1 to TRBJ1-2, with D perhaps TRBD1 (6 bases). The V gene lost 2 bases and the J gene lost 4 bases, with 14 bases spanning the gap. The CDR3 contains 15 residues. Germline loops: CDR1 MGHRA, CDR2 YSYEKL.

The rearrangement links TRBV3-1 (or the pseudogene TRBV3-2) to TRBJ2-2, with a weak D call TRBD2 (6 bases). Germline values: CDR1 LGHDT, CDR2 YNNKEL (reference sequence). V was cut by 1 base and J by 7 bases, with 25 bases left in between. This CDR3 comprises 19 residues. The chain's CDR3 is CASSQVLCAEGGVGGELFF. CDR3 sequence (DNA): TGTGCCAGCAGCCAAGTTTTGTGTGCGGAGGGTGGTGTTGGCGGGGAGCTGTTTTTT.

V usage is TRBV5-1 and J usage is TRBJ2-5; 7 bases match TRBD1. Trimming cost V 4 bases and J 0 bases; bases outside gene matches: 6. The CDR3 is 15 amino acids. Germline V CDR1 and CDR2: SGHRS, YFSETQ. The CDR3 coding sequence is TGCGCCAGCAGCCTGGGACAGACGTACCAAGAGACCCAGTACTTC. This sequence encodes CASSLGQTYQETQYF. Combining the CDR3 with reference TRBV5-1 and TRBJ2-5 gives the whole variable domain KAGVTQTPRYLIKTRGQQVTLSCSPISGHRSVSWYQQTPGQGLQFLFEYFSETQRNKGNFPGRFSGRQFSNSRSEMNVSTLELGDSALYLCASSLGQTYQETQYFGPGTRLLVL.

The chain couples TRBV11-2 to TRBJ2-1, with D unresolved. This CDR3 has 13 residues. The germline CDR1 and CDR2 sequences are SGHAT and FQNNGV. V was clipped by 3 bases and J by 4 bases, with 7 bases between them. Written as DNA, the CDR3 is TGTGCCAGCAGCTTTCTCTTGTACAATGAGCAGTTCTTC. It yields the protein CASSFLLYNEQFF.

The V and J genes are TRBV7-8 and TRBJ2-3; 7 bases map to TRBD2. J was trimmed by 5 bases and V by 8 bases; bases with no gene match: 16. CDR3 length equals 16 residues. Germline CDR1 SGHVS, CDR2 FQNEAQ. CDR3 nucleotide sequence: TGTGCCAGCCACCAAGGCCCGGGGGAGGGCGTAGATACGCAGTATTTT. The encoded protein is CASHQGPGEGVDTQYF.

This chain joins TRBV5-1 and TRBJ2-3; D call uncertain. The germline V gene has CDR1 SGHRS and CDR2 YFSETQ. The CDR3 is 18 amino acids. The germline V and J ends were trimmed by 3 bases and 2 bases, with 22 bases remaining between them. Here the CDR3 reads CASSSSWRLADDTDTQYF. The CDR3 DNA is TGCGCCAGCAGCTCCAGTTGGCGACTTGCCGATGACACAGATACGCAGTATTTT.

The J gene is TRBJ2-1, the V gene TRBV6-5; possibly TRBD1 for D (6 bases). The V gene's germline CDR1 is MNHEY and CDR2 SVGAGI. The V end lost 0 bases, the J end lost 8 bases, and 14 bases lay between the germline ends. The CDR3 is 15 residues long. DNA for the CDR3: TGTGCCAGCAGTTACTCCTGGGGGCCAGGGTATGAGCAGTTCTTC. Protein product: CASSYSWGPGYEQFF.

The chain recombines TRBV24-1 with TRBJ1-2; D perhaps matches TRBD1 (6 bases). CDR3 length equals 13 residues. The germline CDR1 and CDR2 sequences are KGHDR and SFDVKD. V dropped 5 bases and J dropped 7 bases, with 13 bases sitting between them. CDR3 coding DNA: TGTGCCACCAGTGCCGCGGGGGGCGCTGGCTACACCTTC. It specifies CATSAAGGAGYTF.

This chain uses TRBV19 with TRBJ1-6, with D maybe TRBD1 (5 bases). This CDR3 contains 15 residues. Trimming cost V 2 bases and J 10 bases, with 15 bases left between them. The germline gives CDR1 LNHDA, CDR2 SQIVND (reference sequence). This CDR3 is CASSISRALGSPLHF. The CDR3 DNA sequence: TGTGCCAGTAGTATATCCAGGGCGCTCGGGTCACCCCTCCACTTT. Using reference TRBV19 and TRBJ1-6 for the parts outside the CDR3, the full variable domain is DGGITQSPKYLFRKEGQNVTLSCEQNLNHDAMYWYRQDPGQGLRLIYYSQIVNDFQKGDIAEGYSVSREKKESFPLTVTSAQKNPTAFYLCASSISRALGSPLHFGNGTRLTVT.

The chain couples TRBV6-5 to TRBJ1-6, with TRBD1 as a possible D gene (5 bases). Trimming left V 0 bases short and J 6 bases short, with 12 bases between. From germline, CDR1 is MNHEY and CDR2 SVGAGI. The CDR3 has 16 amino acids. The chain's CDR3 is CASSYSSVRVNSPLHF. Here the CDR3 DNA reads TGTGCCAGCAGTTACTCCTCCGTCAGGGTTAATTCACCCCTCCACTTT.

This clone was counted a single time. CDR3 region: CASRGLGGSYEQYF. The CDR3 DNA follows: TGTGCCAGCAGAGGCTTGGGCGGGTCCTACGAGCAGTACTTC. The genes are TRBV6-5 and TRBJ2-7, with a possible D match to TRBD2 (5 bases). CDR1 and CDR2 (germline): MNHEY, SVGAGI. This CDR3 spans 14 amino acids. V was trimmed by 6 bases and J by 1 base, leaving 13 bases between them.

The V gene is TRBV7-6, the J gene TRBJ1-3; D is uncertain. This CDR3 spans 16 amino acids. Germline loops: CDR1 SGHVS, CDR2 FNYEAQ. The V gene lost 0 bases and the J gene lost 0 bases, with 9 bases spanning the gap. CDR3 nucleotides: TGTGCCAGCAGCTTAGCGGCAGGTACCTCTGGAAACACCATATATTTT. It is translated as CASSLAAGTSGNTIYF.

This clone was observed a few times. This chain links TRBV2 with TRBJ1-6; 9 bases align to TRBD1. Germline loops: CDR1 SNHLY, CDR2 FYNNEI. Trimming took 0 bases from V and 7 from J; bases not matched to a gene: 1. The CDR3 sequence is 15 residues long. The CDR3 DNA follows: TGTGCCAGCAGTGAAGCGGACAGGGGAAATTCACCCCTCCACTTT. It translates to CASSEADRGNSPLHF.

The V call is TRBV11-3, the J call TRBJ1-6, with 7 bases fitting TRBD1. Losses at the gene ends were 3 bases for V and 9 bases for J; bases not matched to a gene: 11. Germline V gene data show CDR1 as SGHNT and CDR2 as YENEEA. The CDR3 loop spans 16 amino acids. CDR3: CASSLGGQTYGSPLHF. Here the CDR3 DNA reads TGTGCCAGCAGCTTGGGGGGACAGACTTACGGTTCACCCCTCCACTTT.

The J gene is TRBJ2-3, the V gene TRBV13; maybe TRBD1 (5 bases). This CDR3 comprises 12 residues. Trimming shortened V by 6 bases and J by 14 bases, and 18 bases separated the two germline ends. Germline CDR1 PRHDT, CDR2 FYEKMQ (reference sequence). The CDR3 sequence is CASSQGDRYPYF. Written as DNA, the CDR3 is TGTGCCAGCAGTCAAGGGGATAGATACCCGTATTTT. Filled out from reference TRBV13 and TRBJ2-3, the complete variable domain reads AAGVIQSPRHLIKEKRETATLKCYPIPRHDTVYWYQQGPGQDPQFLISFYEKMQSDKGSIPDRFSAQQFSDYHSELNMSSLELGDSALYFCASSQGDRYPYFGPGTRLTVL.

This clone came up once. V usage is TRBV4-3 and J usage is TRBJ1-5; D might be TRBD1 (6 bases). Trimming stripped 3 bases from V and 7 bases from J, with 16 bases between. The CDR3 covers 15 residues. Per the germline V gene, CDR1 is LGHNA and CDR2 is YSLEER. The CDR3 loop is CASSQATGFGQPQHF. CDR3 nucleotide sequence: TGCGCCAGCAGCCAGGCAACAGGGTTTGGACAGCCCCAGCATTTT.

This sequence joins TRBV10-2 and TRBJ2-7; 11 bases map to TRBD2. J was trimmed by 0 bases and V by 4 bases; bases with no gene match: 2. The CDR3 has 15 residues. CDR1 and CDR2 from the germline V gene are WSHSY and SAAADI. The chain's CDR3 is CASSGTSGYSYEQYF. The CDR3 DNA follows: TGCGCCAGCAGTGGGACTAGCGGGTACTCCTACGAGCAGTACTTC.

In this sample, this clone turned up once. The V gene is TRBV5-8, the J gene TRBJ2-4; 9 bases are shared with TRBD2. CDR3 length: 18 amino acids. V trimming: 2 bases; J trimming: 0 bases; junction bases outside the gene matches: 9. Germline lookup yields CDR1 SGHTS and CDR2 YDEGEE. The CDR3 bases are TGTGCCAGCAGCTTAAGTCTTGGGACTAGCCCAGCCAAAAACATTCAGTACTTC. Encoded protein: CASSLSLGTSPAKNIQYF. Using reference TRBV5-8 and TRBJ2-4 for the parts outside the CDR3, the full variable domain is EAGVTQSPTHLIKTRGQQATLRCSPISGHTSVYWYQQALGLGLQFLLWYDEGEERNRGNFPPRFSGRQFPNYSSELNVNALELEDSALYLCASSLSLGTSPAKNIQYFGAGTRLSVL.

For the CDR3, the DNA is TGTGCCACCAGCAGACTAGCTGGATCACTCACAGATACGCAGTATTTT. Its protein is CATSRLAGSLTDTQYF. The V and J genes are TRBV15 and TRBJ2-3; D is possibly TRBD2 (5 bases). Germline CDR1 reads LNHNV; CDR2 reads YYDKDF (reference sequence). V dropped 2 bases and J dropped 2 bases, with 14 bases sitting between them. The CDR3 loop spans 16 amino acids.